This T cell receptor (beta chain) was found in a study of blood T cell repertoires in COVID-19. At the level of the study: Material from acute and convalescent COVID-19 was sourced from the United States, Italy and Spain. T cells, B-cell-depleted T cells, or PBMCs provided the cDNA or gDNA that served as material.

In the original processing: Amplified reference gene primers provided the basis for estimating nucleated cell counts. Sequenced by immunoSEQ multiplex PCR; TCRdb stores in-frame clones only, minus some. The DNA gave D and trimming, while V, J and clone size come from that table. This sample yields under 95,000 clones, of which approximately 88% are seen a single time; approximately 5.1% belongs to the top ten. The CDR3 is 14 amino acids. Germline CDR1 is SGDLS and CDR2 is YYNGEE. V gave up 4 bases and J gave up 7 bases; unmatched junction bases: 4. This chain uses TRBV9 with TRBJ2-1, with 11 bases lining up with TRBD1. Input material: peripheral blood. This TCR derives from a man between 60 and 75 years old with acute or convalescent COVID-19. The CDR3 DNA sequence: TGTGCCAGCAGCTCCGGACAGGGGGCTAATGAGCAGTTCTTC. Translating it yields CASSSGQGANEQFF.